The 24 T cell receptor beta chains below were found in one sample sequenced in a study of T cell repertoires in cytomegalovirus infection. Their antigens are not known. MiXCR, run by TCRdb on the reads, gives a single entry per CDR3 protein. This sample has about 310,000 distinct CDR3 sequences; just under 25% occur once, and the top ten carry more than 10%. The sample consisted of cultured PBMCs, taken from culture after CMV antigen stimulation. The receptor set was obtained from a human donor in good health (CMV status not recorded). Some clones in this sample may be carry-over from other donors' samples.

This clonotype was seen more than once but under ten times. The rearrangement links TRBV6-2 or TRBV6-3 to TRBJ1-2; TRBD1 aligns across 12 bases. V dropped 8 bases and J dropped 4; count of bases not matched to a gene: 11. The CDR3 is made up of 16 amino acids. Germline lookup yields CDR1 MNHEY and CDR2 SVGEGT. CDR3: CASRRDRGLRPYGYTF. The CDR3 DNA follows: TGTGCCAGCCGCCGGGACAGGGGGCTCCGACCCTATGGCTACACCTTC.

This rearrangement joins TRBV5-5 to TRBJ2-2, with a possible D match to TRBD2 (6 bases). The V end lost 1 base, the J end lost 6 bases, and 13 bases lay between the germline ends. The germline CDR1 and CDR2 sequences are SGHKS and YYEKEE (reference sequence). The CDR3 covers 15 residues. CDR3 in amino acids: CASSLTGDSAGELFF. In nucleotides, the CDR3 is TGTGCCAGCAGCTTGACTGGGGACTCGGCCGGGGAGCTGTTTTTT.

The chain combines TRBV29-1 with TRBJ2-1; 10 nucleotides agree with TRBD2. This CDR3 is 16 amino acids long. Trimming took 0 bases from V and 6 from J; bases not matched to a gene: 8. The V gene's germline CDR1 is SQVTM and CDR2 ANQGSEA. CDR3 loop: CSVEDFALAGSNEQFF. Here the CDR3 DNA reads TGCAGCGTTGAAGATTTTGCACTAGCGGGAAGCAATGAGCAGTTCTTC.

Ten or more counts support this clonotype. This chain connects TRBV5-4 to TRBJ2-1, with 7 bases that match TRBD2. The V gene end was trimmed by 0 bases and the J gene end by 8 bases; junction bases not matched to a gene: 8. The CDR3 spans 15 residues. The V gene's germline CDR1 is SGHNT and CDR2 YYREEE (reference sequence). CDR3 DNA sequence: TGTGCCAGCAGCTTGGTGCAGGTGGGGGGGGATGAGCAGTTCTTC. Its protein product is CASSLVQVGGDEQFF. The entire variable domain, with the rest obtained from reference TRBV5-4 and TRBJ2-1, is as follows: ETGVTQSPTHLIKTRGQQVTLRCSSQSGHNTVSWYQQALGQGPQFIFQYYREEENGRGNFPPRFSGLQFPNYSSELNVNALELDDSALYLCASSLVQVGGDEQFFGPGTRLTVL.

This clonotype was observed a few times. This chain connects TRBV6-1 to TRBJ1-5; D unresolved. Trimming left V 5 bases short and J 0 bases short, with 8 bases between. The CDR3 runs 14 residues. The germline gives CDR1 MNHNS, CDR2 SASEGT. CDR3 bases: TGTGCCAGCAGTCGCTCCCATAGCAATCAGCCCCAGCATTTT. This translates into CASSRSHSNQPQHF.

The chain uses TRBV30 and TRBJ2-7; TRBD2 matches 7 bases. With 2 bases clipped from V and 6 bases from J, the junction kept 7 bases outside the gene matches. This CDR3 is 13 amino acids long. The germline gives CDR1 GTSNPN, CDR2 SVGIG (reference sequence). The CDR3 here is CAWSKRGEGEQYV. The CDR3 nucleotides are TGTGCCTGGAGTAAGCGGGGAGAGGGCGAGCAGTACGTC.

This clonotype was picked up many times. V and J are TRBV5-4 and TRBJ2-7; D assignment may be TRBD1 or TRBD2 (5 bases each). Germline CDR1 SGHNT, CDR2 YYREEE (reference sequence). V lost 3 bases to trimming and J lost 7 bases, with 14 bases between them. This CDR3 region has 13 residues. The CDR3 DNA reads TGTGCCAGCAGCTGGGGGTTAATGGGAGAGCAGTACTTC. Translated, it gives CASSWGLMGEQYF.

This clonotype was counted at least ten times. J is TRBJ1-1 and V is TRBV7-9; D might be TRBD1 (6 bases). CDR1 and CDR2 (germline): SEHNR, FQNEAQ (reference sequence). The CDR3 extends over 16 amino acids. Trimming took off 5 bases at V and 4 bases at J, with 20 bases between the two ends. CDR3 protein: CASSPARPGVGTEAFF. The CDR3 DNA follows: TGTGCCAGCAGCCCGGCTCGTCCAGGGGTTGGCACTGAAGCTTTCTTT. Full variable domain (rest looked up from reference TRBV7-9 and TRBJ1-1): DTGVSQNPRHKITKRGQNVTFRCDPISEHNRLYWYRQTLGQGPEFLTYFQNEAQLEKSRLLSDRFSAERPKGSFSTLEIQRTEQGDSAMYLCASSPARPGVGTEAFFGQGTRLTVV.

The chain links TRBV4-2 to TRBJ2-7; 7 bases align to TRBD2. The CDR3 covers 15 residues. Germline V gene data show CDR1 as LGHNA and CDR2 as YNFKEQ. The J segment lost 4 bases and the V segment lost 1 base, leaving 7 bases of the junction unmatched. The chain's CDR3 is CASSQGGSGNYEQYF. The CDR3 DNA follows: TGTGCCAGCAGCCAAGGCGGGAGTGGTAATTACGAGCAGTACTTC.

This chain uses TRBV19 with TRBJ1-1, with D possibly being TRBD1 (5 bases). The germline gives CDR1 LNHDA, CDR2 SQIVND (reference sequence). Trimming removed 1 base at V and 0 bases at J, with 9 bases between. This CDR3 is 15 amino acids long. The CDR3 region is CASSIGRGLNTEAFF. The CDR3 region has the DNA TGTGCCAGTAGTATAGGGAGGGGCCTGAACACTGAAGCTTTCTTT.

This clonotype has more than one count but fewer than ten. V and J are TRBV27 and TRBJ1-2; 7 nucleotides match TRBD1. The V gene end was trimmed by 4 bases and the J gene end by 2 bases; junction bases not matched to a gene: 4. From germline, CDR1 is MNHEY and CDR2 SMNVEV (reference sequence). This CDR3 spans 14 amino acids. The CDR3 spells CASSSAQGNYGYTF. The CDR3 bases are TGTGCCAGCAGTTCAGCACAGGGGAACTATGGCTACACCTTC.

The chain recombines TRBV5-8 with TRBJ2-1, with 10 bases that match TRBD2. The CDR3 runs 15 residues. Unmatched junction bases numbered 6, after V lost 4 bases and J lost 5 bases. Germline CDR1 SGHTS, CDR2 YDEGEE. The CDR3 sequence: CASSQGLARDNEQFF. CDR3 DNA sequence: TGTGCCAGCAGCCAGGGACTAGCGAGGGACAATGAGCAGTTCTTC.

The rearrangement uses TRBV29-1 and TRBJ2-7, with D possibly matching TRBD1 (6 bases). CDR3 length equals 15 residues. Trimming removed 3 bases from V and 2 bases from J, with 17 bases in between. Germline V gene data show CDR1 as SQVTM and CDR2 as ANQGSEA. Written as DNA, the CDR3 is TGCAGCGTTGAGGACCGGTTCGGACAGACCTACGAGCAGTACTTC. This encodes CSVEDRFGQTYEQYF.

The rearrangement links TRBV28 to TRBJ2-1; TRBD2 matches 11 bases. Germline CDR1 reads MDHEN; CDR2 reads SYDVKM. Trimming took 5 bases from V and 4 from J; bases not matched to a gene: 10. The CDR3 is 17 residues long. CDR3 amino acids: CASSMGLAVGLYNEQFF. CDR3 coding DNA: TGTGCCAGCAGTATGGGACTAGCGGTAGGGCTTTACAATGAGCAGTTCTTC.

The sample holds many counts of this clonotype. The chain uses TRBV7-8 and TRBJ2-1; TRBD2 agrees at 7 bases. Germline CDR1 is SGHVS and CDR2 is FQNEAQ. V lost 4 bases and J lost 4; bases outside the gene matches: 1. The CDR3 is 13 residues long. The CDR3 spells CASSWRGYNEQFF. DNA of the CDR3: TGTGCCAGCAGCTGGCGGGGGTACAATGAGCAGTTCTTC.

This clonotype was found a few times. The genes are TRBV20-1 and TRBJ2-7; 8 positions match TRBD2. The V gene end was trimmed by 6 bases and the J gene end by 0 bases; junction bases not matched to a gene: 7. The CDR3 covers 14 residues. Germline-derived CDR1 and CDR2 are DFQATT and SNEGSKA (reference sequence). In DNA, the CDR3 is TGCAGTGCCTCCGAGCGGGGGAACTCCTACGAGCAGTACTTC. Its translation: CSASERGNSYEQYF.

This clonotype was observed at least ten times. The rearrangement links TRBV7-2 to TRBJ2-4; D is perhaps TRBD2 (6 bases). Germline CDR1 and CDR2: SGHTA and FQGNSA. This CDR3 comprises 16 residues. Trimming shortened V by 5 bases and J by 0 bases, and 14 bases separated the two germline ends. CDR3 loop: CASSSRERLAKNIQYF. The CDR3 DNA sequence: TGTGCCAGCAGCAGTCGGGAGAGGCTAGCCAAAAACATTCAGTACTTC.

For the CDR3, the DNA is TGTGCCAGCAGCTCACATAGCGGGGCGTCCACAGATACGCAGTATTTT. Translation: CASSSHSGASTDTQYF. The rearrangement joins TRBV11-3 to TRBJ2-3; 8 nucleotides agree with TRBD2. Looked up from germline, CDR1 is SGHNT and CDR2 is YENEEA. The CDR3 is 16 residues long. The junction had 8 bases not matched to a gene; V was cut back by 4 bases and J by 2 bases.

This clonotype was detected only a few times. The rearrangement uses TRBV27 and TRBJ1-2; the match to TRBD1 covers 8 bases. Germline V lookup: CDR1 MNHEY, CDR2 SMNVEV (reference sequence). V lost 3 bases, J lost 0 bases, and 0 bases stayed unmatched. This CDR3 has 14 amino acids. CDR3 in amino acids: CASSLTGANYGYTF. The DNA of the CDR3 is TGTGCCAGCAGTTTGACAGGGGCTAACTATGGCTACACCTTC.

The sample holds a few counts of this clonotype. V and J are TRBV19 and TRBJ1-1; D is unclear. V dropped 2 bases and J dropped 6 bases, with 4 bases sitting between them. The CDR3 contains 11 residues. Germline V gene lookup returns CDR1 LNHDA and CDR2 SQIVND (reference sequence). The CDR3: CASSIQSEAFF. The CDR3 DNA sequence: TGTGCCAGTAGTATACAATCTGAAGCTTTCTTT.

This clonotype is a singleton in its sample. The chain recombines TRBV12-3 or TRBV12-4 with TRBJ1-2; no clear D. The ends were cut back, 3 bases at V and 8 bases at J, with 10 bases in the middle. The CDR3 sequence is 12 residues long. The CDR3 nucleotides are TGTGCCAGCAGTTTGTTTGATTCGGGCTACACCTTC. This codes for CASSLFDSGYTF.

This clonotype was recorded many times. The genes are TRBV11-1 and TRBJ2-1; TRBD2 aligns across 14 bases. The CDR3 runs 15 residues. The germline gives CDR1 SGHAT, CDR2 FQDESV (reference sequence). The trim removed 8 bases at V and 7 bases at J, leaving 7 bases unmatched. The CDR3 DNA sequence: TGTGCCAGCGGGGGACTAGCGGGAGCTACGAATGAGCAGTTCTTC. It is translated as CASGGLAGATNEQFF.

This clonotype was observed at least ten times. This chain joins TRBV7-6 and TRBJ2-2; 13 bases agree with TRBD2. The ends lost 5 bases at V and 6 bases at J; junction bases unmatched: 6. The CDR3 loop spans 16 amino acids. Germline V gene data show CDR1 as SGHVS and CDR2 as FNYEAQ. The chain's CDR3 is CASSNGLAGDPGELFF. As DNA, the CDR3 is TGTGCCAGCAGCAACGGACTAGCGGGAGATCCCGGGGAGCTGTTTTTT.

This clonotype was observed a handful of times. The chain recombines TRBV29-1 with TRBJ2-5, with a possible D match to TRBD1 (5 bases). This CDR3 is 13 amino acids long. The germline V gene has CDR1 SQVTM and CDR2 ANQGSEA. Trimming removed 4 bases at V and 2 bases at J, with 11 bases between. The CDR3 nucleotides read TGCAGCGTTGGAACAGGTCCGCAAGAGACCCAGTACTTC. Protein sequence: CSVGTGPQETQYF.